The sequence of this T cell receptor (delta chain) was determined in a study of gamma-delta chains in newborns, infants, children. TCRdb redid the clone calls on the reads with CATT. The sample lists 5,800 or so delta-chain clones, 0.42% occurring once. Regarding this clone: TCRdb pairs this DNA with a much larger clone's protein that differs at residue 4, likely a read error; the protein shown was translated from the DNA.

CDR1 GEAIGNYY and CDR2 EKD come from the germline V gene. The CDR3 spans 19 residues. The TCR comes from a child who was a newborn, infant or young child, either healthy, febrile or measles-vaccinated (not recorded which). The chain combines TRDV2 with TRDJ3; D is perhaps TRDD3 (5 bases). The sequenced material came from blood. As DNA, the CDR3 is TGTGCCTGTGGCACCTTATACGGCGTATTCTCCTGGGACACCCGACAGATGTTTTTC. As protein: CACGTLYGVFSWDTRQMFF.